The 13 T cell receptor beta chains given below trace back to one sample, sequenced in a study of T cell repertoires in cytomegalovirus infection. Via MiXCR, TCRdb re-called the reads, giving one row per CDR3 protein. This sample has approximately 110,000 distinct CDR3 sequences, with 30% to 35% found just once. These receptors lack a known antigen. The starting material was CD8+ T cells from cultured PBMCs, obtained from culture after CMV antigen stimulation. The receptors originated from a human donor in good health (CMV status not recorded). Some clones in this sample may be carry-over from other donors' samples.

This clonotype was observed many times. The chain carries TRBV6-1 and TRBJ1-4; D is perhaps TRBD1 (5 bases). Germline V CDR1 and CDR2: MNHNS, SASEGT. The ends were cut back, 5 bases at V and 5 bases at J, with 15 bases in the middle. CDR3 length: 15 amino acids. The CDR3 sequence is CASSPRDGRNEKLFF. The CDR3 bases are TGTGCCAGCAGTCCCCGGGACGGAAGAAATGAAAAACTGTTTTTT.

This clonotype was counted a few times. The chain joins TRBV7-9 to TRBJ1-3; 10 bases match TRBD1. Germline trimming cut 5 bases from V and 6 bases from J; bases unmatched to any gene: 10. The germline gives CDR1 SEHNR, CDR2 FQNEAQ (reference sequence). The CDR3 has 16 amino acids. CDR3: CASSPRQGAEENTIYF. As DNA, the CDR3 is TGTGCCAGCAGCCCTCGACAGGGGGCAGAAGAAAACACCATATATTTT.

The genes are TRBV7-9 and TRBJ1-3; TRBD1 matches 7 bases. Germline V gene data show CDR1 as SEHNR and CDR2 as FQNEAQ (reference sequence). V lost 4 bases and J lost 0; bases outside the gene matches: 6. The CDR3 has 16 residues. In nucleotides, the CDR3 is TGTGCCAGCAGCTCAGGGACAGAACTCTCTGGAAACACCATATATTTT. This gives the protein CASSSGTELSGNTIYF.

The rearrangement joins TRBV7-9 to TRBJ2-3; TRBD2 matches 10 bases. Germline V lookup: CDR1 SEHNR, CDR2 FQNEAQ (reference sequence). Unmatched junction bases numbered 9, after V lost 3 bases and J lost 0 bases. The CDR3 extends over 18 amino acids. The chain's CDR3 is CASSLSSGGASSTDTQYF. DNA of the CDR3: TGTGCCAGCAGCTTGTCTAGCGGGGGTGCATCTAGCACAGATACGCAGTATTTT.

The chain is built from TRBV11-2 and TRBJ2-7, with 8 bases lining up with TRBD1. Germline-derived CDR1 and CDR2 are SGHAT and FQNNGV. Losses at the gene ends were 7 bases for V and 3 bases for J; bases not matched to a gene: 8. The CDR3 runs to 14 residues. The DNA of the CDR3 is TGTGCCAGCACCCCGCAGGGGGCTGACTACGAGCAGTACTTC. Its protein product is CASTPQGADYEQYF.

This clonotype was seen once. The chain combines TRBV7-2 with TRBJ2-6, with D maybe TRBD1 (5 bases). Trimming took off 5 bases at V and 4 bases at J, with 12 bases between the two ends. The germline CDR1 and CDR2 sequences are SGHTA and FQGNSA. The CDR3 runs to 15 residues. CDR3 bases: TGTGCCAGCAGCAAATCAGGGTCAGGGGCCAACGTCCTGACTTTC. It specifies CASSKSGSGANVLTF. Filled out from reference TRBV7-2 and TRBJ2-6, the complete variable domain reads GAGVSQSPSNKVTEKGKDVELRCDPISGHTALYWYRQSLGQGLEFLIYFQGNSAPDKSGLPSDRFSAERTGGSVSTLTIQRTQQEDSAVYLCASSKSGSGANVLTFGAGSRLTVL.

This chain joins TRBV12-3 or TRBV12-4 and TRBJ2-1; 10 nucleotides align to TRBD2. The CDR3 consists of 15 residues. Trimming removed 4 bases from V and 6 bases from J; junction bases left unmatched: 6. Here the CDR3 reads CASSSPSGGPNEQFF. DNA for the CDR3: TGTGCCAGCAGTTCCCCTAGCGGGGGACCCAATGAGCAGTTCTTC.

The genes are TRBV4-2 and TRBJ1-2; 9 bases match TRBD1. V lost 0 bases to trimming and J lost 5 bases; unmatched junction nucleotides: 7. Germline lookup yields CDR1 LGHNA and CDR2 YNFKEQ. The CDR3 has 16 amino acids. CDR3 sequence (DNA): TGTGCCAGCAGCCAAGAAACACAGGGGGCGGGATATGGCTACACCTTC. Its translation: CASSQETQGAGYGYTF.

This clonotype showed up many times. V gene TRBV7-8 combines with J gene TRBJ2-1, with D possibly being TRBD2 (6 bases). CDR1 is SGHVS, CDR2 FQNEAQ, per germline. CDR3 length equals 17 residues. V was cut by 5 bases and J by 0 bases, with 17 bases left in between. The CDR3 protein is CASSLLSAGNSYNEQFF. CDR3 DNA: TGTGCCAGCAGCCTTCTTAGCGCGGGGAACTCCTACAATGAGCAGTTCTTC.

This rearrangement joins TRBV11-2 to TRBJ2-3, with D perhaps TRBD2 (7 bases). CDR3 length: 16 amino acids. CDR1 and CDR2 from the germline V gene are SGHAT and FQNNGV. V lost 3 bases and J 1 base, leaving 14 bases between the germline ends. This CDR3 is CASSFVGGAGTDTQYF. The CDR3 region has the DNA TGTGCCAGCAGCTTTGTTGGGGGGGCTGGCACAGATACGCAGTATTTT.

This clonotype has just a few counts. The J gene is TRBJ1-5, the V gene TRBV12-3 or TRBV12-4; D gene uncertain. The CDR3 runs to 14 residues. Deletions cut 3 bases from V and 6 bases from J, with 12 bases between. CDR3 bases: TGTGCCAGCAGTTTTGTTGGGGAGGGTCAGCCCCAGCATTTT. This encodes CASSFVGEGQPQHF.

The genes are TRBV2 and TRBJ2-7; weak D call: TRBD1 (6 bases). The germline CDR1 and CDR2 sequences are SNHLY and FYNNEI. The CDR3 has 12 residues. Trimming removed 7 bases at V and 5 bases at J, with 12 bases between. CDR3 loop: CASNLQGHEQYF. In DNA, the CDR3 is TGTGCCAGCAATCTACAGGGCCACGAGCAGTACTTC.

This clonotype was seen many times. The chain couples TRBV7-8 to TRBJ2-3; weak D call: TRBD1 (6 bases). The CDR3 loop spans 16 amino acids. Germline V CDR1 and CDR2: SGHVS, FQNEAQ. V lost 2 bases to trimming and J lost 0 bases, with 12 bases between them. The CDR3 region has the DNA TGTGCCAGCAGCTTATGGGGACACTTAAGCACAGATACGCAGTATTTT. It is translated as CASSLWGHLSTDTQYF.